What follows are 26 T cell receptor beta chains derived from one specimen sequenced in a study of technical replicates of blood from several donors. Profiling relied on immunoSEQ multiplex PCR, and the TCRdb table lists in-frame clones only, not all of them. The sample carries 62,000 or so clones, more than 75% recorded once. The sequenced material came from PBMCs. The receptors stem from a human donor in good health. Some clones in this sample may be carry-over from other donors' samples.

This chain links TRBV6-6 with TRBJ1-5; D may be TRBD1 (6 bases). V lost 10 bases and J 6 bases, leaving 13 bases between the germline ends. The CDR3 is made up of 12 amino acids. Germline V gene lookup returns CDR1 MNHNY and CDR2 SVGAGI (reference sequence). CDR3 DNA: TGTGCCACCGATAGGGGGGGTCAGCCCCAGCATTTT. This translates into CATDRGGQPQHF.

This sequence joins TRBV6-5 and TRBJ1-6; D gene ambiguous. Trimming shortened V by 6 bases and J by 0 bases, and 9 bases separated the two germline ends. Looked up from germline, CDR1 is MNHEY and CDR2 is SVGAGI. The CDR3 runs to 15 residues. The CDR3, as DNA: TGTGCCAGCAGCATGCGGTTCTCCTATAATTCACCCCTCCACTTT. Protein sequence: CASSMRFSYNSPLHF.

V usage is TRBV2 and J usage is TRBJ1-6, with TRBD1 identical over 9 bases. The CDR3 runs to 14 residues. The V gene's germline CDR1 is SNHLY and CDR2 FYNNEI. V dropped 6 bases and J dropped 10; count of bases not matched to a gene: 7. In DNA form, the CDR3 reads TGTGCCAGCAGGGGACAGGGTACGGGATCACCCCTCCACTTT. Its translation: CASRGQGTGSPLHF.

This chain links TRBV9 with TRBJ2-3; the D gene is possibly TRBD2 (7 bases). The ends were cut back, 4 bases at V and 4 bases at J, with 16 bases in the middle. This CDR3 is 15 amino acids long. From germline, CDR1 is SGDLS and CDR2 YYNGEE. In nucleotides, the CDR3 is TGTGCCAGCAGCTCCTCTGGGGGGGGCCCAGATACGCAGTATTTT. This gives the protein CASSSSGGGPDTQYF.

This clone was recorded once. The chain couples TRBV28 to TRBJ2-1, with 12 bases aligning to TRBD2. The germline V gene encodes CDR1 MDHEN and CDR2 SYDVKM. Unmatched junction bases numbered 4, after V lost 3 bases and J lost 1 base. CDR3 length: 17 amino acids. The CDR3 loop is CASSLWTSGTSYNEQFF. CDR3 nucleotides: TGTGCCAGCAGTTTGTGGACTAGCGGGACATCCTACAATGAGCAGTTCTTC.

V usage is TRBV18 and J usage is TRBJ2-3; 7 nucleotides align to TRBD2. Germline V gives CDR1 KGHSH, CDR2 LQKENI. V was pared by 2 bases and J by 3 bases, with 8 bases of the junction left unmatched. The CDR3 spans 16 residues. The CDR3 DNA reads as TGTGCCAGCTCACCATGGAGCGGGGCAGCGACAGATACGCAGTATTTT. Translated: CASSPWSGAATDTQYF.

The chain joins TRBV4-2 to TRBJ2-5; 7 bases match TRBD2. This CDR3 region has 14 residues. Looked up from germline, CDR1 is LGHNA and CDR2 is YNFKEQ. The junction had 5 bases not matched to a gene; V was cut back by 7 bases and J by 0 bases. The CDR3 spells CASKSSGNQETQYF. The CDR3 DNA sequence: TGTGCCAGCAAGTCCAGCGGGAACCAAGAGACCCAGTACTTC.

This sequence joins TRBV6-5 and TRBJ1-1, with D perhaps TRBD1 (6 bases). The CDR3 spans 14 residues. CDR1 is MNHEY, CDR2 SVGAGI, per germline. V was trimmed by 6 bases and J by 3 bases, leaving 14 bases between them. DNA for the CDR3: TGTGCCAGCAGGTCCCCCGGGACACACACTGAAGCTTTCTTT. This translates into CASRSPGTHTEAFF.

The chain uses TRBV4-2 and TRBJ2-7; 8 bases are a match to TRBD1. The germline V gene encodes CDR1 LGHNA and CDR2 YNFKEQ. This CDR3 has 15 amino acids. V lost 0 bases and J lost 3; bases outside the gene matches: 4. This CDR3 reads CASSQDPGTGYEQYF. CDR3 sequence (DNA): TGTGCCAGCAGCCAAGATCCTGGGACAGGCTACGAGCAGTACTTC.

The V gene is TRBV19, the J gene TRBJ1-2, with D hard to call. This CDR3 is 14 amino acids long. Germline CDR1 and CDR2: LNHDA and SQIVND (reference sequence). V was shortened by 4 bases and J by 0 bases, with 9 bases between the two germline ends. In DNA form, the CDR3 reads TGTGCCAGTAGTAGAGGGAAAGCTAACTATGGCTACACCTTC. This gives the protein CASSRGKANYGYTF.

J is TRBJ2-2 and V is TRBV4-2; 13 bases are a match to TRBD2. The germline V gene has CDR1 LGHNA and CDR2 YNFKEQ. CDR3 length equals 15 residues. J gave up 2 bases and V 10 bases, and 4 bases lay outside the gene matches. CDR3 sequence (DNA): TGTGCCACCGGACTAGCGGGAGTAAACACCGGGGAGCTGTTTTTT. It codes for CATGLAGVNTGELFF.

The V gene is TRBV4-3, the J gene TRBJ2-3; 9 bases map to TRBD2. The V segment lost 0 bases and the J segment 6 bases; nucleotides outside the gene matches: 16. Germline V gives CDR1 LGHNA, CDR2 YSLEER. CDR3 size: 19 residues. Here the CDR3 reads CASSQDRRVASGAQDTQYF. The CDR3 nucleotides are TGCGCCAGCAGCCAAGATAGGAGAGTGGCTAGCGGGGCCCAGGATACGCAGTATTTT.

The V call is TRBV6-5, the J call TRBJ1-3, with 10 bases fitting TRBD1. The CDR3 is made up of 16 amino acids. Germline CDR1 and CDR2: MNHEY and SVGAGI. Losses at the gene ends were 3 bases for V and 5 bases for J; bases not matched to a gene: 7. The CDR3 is CASSYVRQGARNTIYF. Here the CDR3 DNA reads TGTGCCAGCAGTTATGTGAGACAGGGGGCGAGAAACACCATATATTTT.

The chain employs TRBV9 and TRBJ1-2; weak D call: TRBD1 (5 bases). The ends were cut back, 0 bases at V and 8 bases at J, with 14 bases in the middle. CDR1 is SGDLS, CDR2 YYNGEE, per germline. The CDR3 is made up of 14 amino acids. DNA for the CDR3: TGTGCCAGCAGCGTAGGGGGGGATTTTGGCGGCTACACCTTC. Protein: CASSVGGDFGGYTF.

This rearrangement joins TRBV5-1 to TRBJ2-7; possible D gene TRBD1, 6 bases. Germline V gives CDR1 SGHRS, CDR2 YFSETQ. This CDR3 comprises 12 residues. Trimming cost V 2 bases and J 3 bases, with 6 bases left between them. CDR3 in amino acids: CASSLQGYEQYF. The CDR3 DNA is TGCGCCAGCAGCTTACAGGGCTACGAGCAGTACTTC.

A few counts support this clone. The V call is TRBV7-6, the J call TRBJ1-3, with D maybe TRBD1 (5 bases). The germline V gene encodes CDR1 SGHVS and CDR2 FNYEAQ. The CDR3 sequence is 17 residues long. Trimming pared 4 bases from V and 0 bases from J, leaving 16 bases between. CDR3: CASSYQGVSTSGNTIYF. The CDR3 DNA reads TGTGCCAGCAGCTACCAAGGGGTGTCTACCTCTGGAAACACCATATATTTT.

The V and J genes are TRBV10-3 and TRBJ1-1, with 8 nucleotides matching TRBD1. The CDR3 length is 15 residues. Germline V gene sequence: CDR1 ENHRY, CDR2 SYGVKD. J was trimmed by 0 bases and V by 4 bases; bases with no gene match: 4. The CDR3 sequence: CAISGKTGVNTEAFF. CDR3 bases: TGTGCCATCAGTGGAAAGACAGGGGTGAACACTGAAGCTTTCTTT.

This sequence joins TRBV6-4 and TRBJ2-1, with TRBD2 identical over 14 bases. The CDR3 totals 15 residues. V dropped 4 bases and J dropped 8; count of bases not matched to a gene: 4. Germline assignment: CDR1 MRHNA and CDR2 SNTAGT. CDR3 in DNA: TGTGCCAGCAGTGGACTAGCGGGAGGGCTCGATGAGCAGTTCTTC. Its translation: CASSGLAGGLDEQFF.

CDR3 residues: CASSRENEQFF. In DNA form, the CDR3 reads TGTGCCAGCAGTCGGGAAAATGAGCAGTTCTTC. The V call is TRBV2, the J call TRBJ2-1, with D perhaps TRBD2 (5 bases). The CDR3 consists of 11 residues. In germline, CDR1 is SNHLY, CDR2 FYNNEI. V lost 5 bases and J lost 7, with 6 bases in between.

This rearrangement joins TRBV18 to TRBJ2-7, with 9 positions matching TRBD1. This CDR3 comprises 17 residues. Losses at the gene ends were 3 bases for V and 1 base for J; bases not matched to a gene: 10. Germline V gene lookup returns CDR1 KGHSH and CDR2 LQKENI. The CDR3 sequence: CASSPGGPGTGSYEQYF. Written as DNA, the CDR3 is TGTGCCAGCTCACCCGGGGGGCCCGGGACAGGGTCCTACGAGCAGTACTTC. Filled out from reference TRBV18 and TRBJ2-7, the complete variable domain reads NAGVMQNPRHLVRRRGQEARLRCSPMKGHSHVYWYRQLPEEGLKFMVYLQKENIIDESGMPKERFSAEFPKEGPSILRIQQVVRGDSAAYFCASSPGGPGTGSYEQYFGPGTRLTVT.

The chain recombines TRBV2 with TRBJ1-1, with 8 bases matching TRBD1. The CDR3 is made up of 14 amino acids. Per the germline V gene, CDR1 is SNHLY and CDR2 is FYNNEI. The V and J ends lost 7 bases and 3 bases, in that order; junction bases with no gene match: 7. The CDR3 region has the DNA TGTGCCAGCAAAAAACAGGGGGAGGACACTGAAGCTTTCTTT. Translated: CASKKQGEDTEAFF.

This chain connects TRBV6-1 to TRBJ2-3; 7 bases line up with TRBD2. Losses at the gene ends were 7 bases for V and 10 bases for J; bases not matched to a gene: 11. CDR1 is MNHNS and CDR2 is SASEGT in the germline V gene. This CDR3 contains 13 residues. CDR3 in amino acids: CASTEGRGVPQYF. CDR3 DNA: TGTGCCAGCACTGAGGGACGGGGGGTACCGCAGTATTTT.

This clone showed up just a few times. This chain uses TRBV10-3 with TRBJ2-7, with 10 bases that match TRBD2. This CDR3 has 14 residues. CDR1 and CDR2 (germline): ENHRY, SYGVKD. V was clipped by 10 bases and J by 6 bases; unmatched bases: 12. CDR3 amino acids: CATQGASGSPEQYF. For the CDR3, the DNA is TGTGCCACCCAAGGGGCTAGCGGGAGCCCCGAGCAGTACTTC.

V is TRBV4-2 and J is TRBJ2-3; TRBD2 aligns across 9 bases. The CDR3 loop spans 14 amino acids. With 1 base clipped from V and 5 bases from J, the junction kept 1 base outside the gene matches. Germline V gene sequence: CDR1 LGHNA, CDR2 YNFKEQ. CDR3 in DNA: TGTGCCAGCAGCCAAGGACTAGCGGAAGATACGCAGTATTTT. It translates to CASSQGLAEDTQYF.

The chain couples TRBV29-1 to TRBJ2-7; TRBD2 is a possible D gene (5 bases). CDR1 and CDR2 from the germline V gene are SQVTM and ANQGSEA. Trimming took off 6 bases at V and 2 bases at J, with 11 bases between the two ends. The CDR3 totals 12 residues. The CDR3 sequence: CSVGRDAYEQYF. CDR3 bases: TGCAGCGTCGGACGGGATGCCTACGAGCAGTACTTC.

The CDR3 spells CSVATLSSYNEQFF. The CDR3, as DNA: TGCAGCGTTGCCACCCTAAGCTCCTACAATGAGCAGTTCTTC. This sequence joins TRBV29-1 and TRBJ2-1, with D hard to call. V dropped 4 bases and J dropped 0 bases, with 10 bases sitting between them. The CDR3 runs to 14 residues. Germline CDR1 reads SQVTM; CDR2 reads ANQGSEA.